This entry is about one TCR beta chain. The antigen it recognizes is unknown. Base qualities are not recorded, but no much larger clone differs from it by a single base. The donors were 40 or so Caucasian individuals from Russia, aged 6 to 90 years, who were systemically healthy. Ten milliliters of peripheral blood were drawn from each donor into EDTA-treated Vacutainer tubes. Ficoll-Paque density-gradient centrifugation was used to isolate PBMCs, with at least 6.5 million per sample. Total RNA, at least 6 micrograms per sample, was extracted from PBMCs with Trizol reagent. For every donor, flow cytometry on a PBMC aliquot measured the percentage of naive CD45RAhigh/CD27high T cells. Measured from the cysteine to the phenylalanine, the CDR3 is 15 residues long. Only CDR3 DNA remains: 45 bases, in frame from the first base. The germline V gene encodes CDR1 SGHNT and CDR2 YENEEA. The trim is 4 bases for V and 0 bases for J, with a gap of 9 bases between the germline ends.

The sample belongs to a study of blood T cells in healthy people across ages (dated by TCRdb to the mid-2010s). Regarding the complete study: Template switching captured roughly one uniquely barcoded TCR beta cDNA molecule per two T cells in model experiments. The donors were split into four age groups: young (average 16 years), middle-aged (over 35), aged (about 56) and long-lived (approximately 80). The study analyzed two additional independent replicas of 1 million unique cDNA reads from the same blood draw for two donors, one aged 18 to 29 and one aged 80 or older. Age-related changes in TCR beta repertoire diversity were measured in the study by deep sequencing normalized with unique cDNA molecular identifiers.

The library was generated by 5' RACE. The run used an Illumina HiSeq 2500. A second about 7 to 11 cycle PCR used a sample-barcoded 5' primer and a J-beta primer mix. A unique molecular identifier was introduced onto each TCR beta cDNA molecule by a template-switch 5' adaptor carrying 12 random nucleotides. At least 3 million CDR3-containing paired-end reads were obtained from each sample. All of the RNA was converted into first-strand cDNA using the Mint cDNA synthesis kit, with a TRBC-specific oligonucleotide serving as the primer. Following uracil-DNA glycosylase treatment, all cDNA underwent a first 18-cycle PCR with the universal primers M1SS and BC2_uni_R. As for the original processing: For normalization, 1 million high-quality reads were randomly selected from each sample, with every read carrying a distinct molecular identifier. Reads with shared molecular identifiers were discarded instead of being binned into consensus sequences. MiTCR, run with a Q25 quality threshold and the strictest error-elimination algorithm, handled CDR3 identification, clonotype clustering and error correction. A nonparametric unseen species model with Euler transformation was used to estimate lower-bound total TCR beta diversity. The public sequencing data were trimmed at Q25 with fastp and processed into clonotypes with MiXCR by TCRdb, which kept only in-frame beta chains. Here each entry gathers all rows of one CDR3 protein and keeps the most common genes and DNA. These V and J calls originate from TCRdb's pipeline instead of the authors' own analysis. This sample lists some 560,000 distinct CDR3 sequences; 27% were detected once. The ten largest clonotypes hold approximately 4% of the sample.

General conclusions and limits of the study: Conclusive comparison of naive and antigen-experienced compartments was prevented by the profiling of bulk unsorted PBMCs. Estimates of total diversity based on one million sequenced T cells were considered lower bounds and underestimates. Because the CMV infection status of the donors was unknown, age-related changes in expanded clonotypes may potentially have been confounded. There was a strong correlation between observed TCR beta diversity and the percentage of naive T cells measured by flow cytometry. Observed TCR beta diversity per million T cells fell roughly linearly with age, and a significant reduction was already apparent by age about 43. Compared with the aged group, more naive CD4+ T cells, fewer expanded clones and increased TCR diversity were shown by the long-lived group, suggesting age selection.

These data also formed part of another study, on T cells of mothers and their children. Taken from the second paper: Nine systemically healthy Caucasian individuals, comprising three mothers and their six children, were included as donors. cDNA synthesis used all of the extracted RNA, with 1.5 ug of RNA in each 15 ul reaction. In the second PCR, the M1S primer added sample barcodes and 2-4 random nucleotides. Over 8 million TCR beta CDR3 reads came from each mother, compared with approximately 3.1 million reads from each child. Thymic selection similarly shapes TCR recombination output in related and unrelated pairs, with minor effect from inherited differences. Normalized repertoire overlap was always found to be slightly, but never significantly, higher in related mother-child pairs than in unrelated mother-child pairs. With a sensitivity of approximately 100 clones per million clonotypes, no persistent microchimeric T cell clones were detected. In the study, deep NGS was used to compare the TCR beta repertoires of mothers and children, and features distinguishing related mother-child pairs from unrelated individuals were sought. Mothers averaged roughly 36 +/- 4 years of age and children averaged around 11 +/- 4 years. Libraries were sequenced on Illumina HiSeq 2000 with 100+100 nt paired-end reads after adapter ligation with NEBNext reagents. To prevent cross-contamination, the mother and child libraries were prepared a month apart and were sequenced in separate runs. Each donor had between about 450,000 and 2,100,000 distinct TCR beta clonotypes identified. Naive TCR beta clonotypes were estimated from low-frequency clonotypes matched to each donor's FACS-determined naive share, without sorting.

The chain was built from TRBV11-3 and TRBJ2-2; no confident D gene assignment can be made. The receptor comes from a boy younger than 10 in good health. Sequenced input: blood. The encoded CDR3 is CASSSGSANTGELFF. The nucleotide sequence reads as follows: TGTGCCAGCAGCTCAGGATCGGCGAACACCGGGGAGCTGTTTTTT.